Presented here are 17 T cell receptor beta chains from one specimen sequenced in a study of neurological immune-mediated disorders. MiXCR was run by TCRdb on the 5' RACE reads, yielding one entry per CDR3 protein. The sample carries 50,000 to 60,000 distinct CDR3 sequences, over 2% recorded once. Sequencing used PBMCs. These receptors were obtained from a man between 50 and 59 years old with multiple sclerosis.

J is TRBJ2-7 and V is TRBV4-2; 7 bases agree with TRBD2. Trimming took 0 bases from V and 4 from J; bases not matched to a gene: 3. The CDR3 length is 14 residues. Germline values: CDR1 LGHNA, CDR2 YNFKEQ. This CDR3 is CASSQEGAGYEQYF. The CDR3 DNA sequence: TGTGCCAGCAGCCAAGAGGGAGCGGGGTACGAGCAGTACTTC.

This clonotype was observed at least ten times. The chain is built from TRBV20-1 and TRBJ2-5, with D maybe TRBD2 (5 bases). Germline CDR1 reads DFQATT; CDR2 reads SNEGSKA (reference sequence). Trimming took 2 bases from V and 2 from J, leaving 9 bases between them. CDR3 length: 13 residues. CDR3 nucleotide sequence: TGCAGTGCTAGATATCTAGCTCAAGAGACCCAGTACTTC. Protein: CSARYLAQETQYF.

This clonotype came up many times. This chain uses TRBV3-1 with TRBJ1-1; no definite D call. This CDR3 spans 15 amino acids. Germline CDR1 reads LGHDT; CDR2 reads YNNKEL (reference sequence). V dropped 1 base and J dropped 5 bases, with 14 bases sitting between them. The CDR3 here is CASSQAIRLGTEAFF. In nucleotides, the CDR3 is TGTGCCAGCAGCCAAGCAATAAGGTTGGGAACTGAAGCTTTCTTT.

This clonotype has at least ten counts. This chain uses TRBV7-2 with TRBJ2-1; possibly TRBD2 for D (7 bases). This CDR3 is built from 15 residues. Germline V gene sequence: CDR1 SGHTA, CDR2 FQGNSA. Trimming left V 6 bases short and J 4 bases short, with 16 bases between. The CDR3 spells CASSPSGGLYNEQFF. The CDR3 nucleotides are TGTGCCAGCAGTCCTTCCGGGGGGCTATACAATGAGCAGTTCTTC.

This clonotype came up many times. The chain carries TRBV30 and TRBJ1-2; the D is unclear. The germline V gene has CDR1 GTSNPN and CDR2 SVGIG (reference sequence). Trimming took off 2 bases at V and 8 bases at J, with 18 bases between the two ends. The CDR3 is 14 residues long. The CDR3 loop is CAWSSPTRKRGYTF. The CDR3 DNA reads as TGTGCCTGGAGTAGCCCCACCCGTAAGAGAGGCTACACCTTC.

The chain employs TRBV5-5 and TRBJ2-7; 8 nucleotides line up with TRBD1. Unmatched junction bases numbered 11, after V lost 4 bases and J lost 5 bases. Germline V gene sequence: CDR1 SGHKS, CDR2 YYEKEE (reference sequence). CDR3 length: 15 residues. CDR3 in DNA: TGTGCCAGCAGCGCTGGACAGGGTGAACGCCACGAGCAGTACTTC. Translation: CASSAGQGERHEQYF.

For this clonotype: It may be a read error: a sequence one base away is much more abundant. No conserved phenylalanine or tryptophan is present at the end of the CDR3, so a read error is the likely explanation. This chain joins TRBV7-2 and TRBJ2-5; TRBD1 or TRBD2 may be the D gene (5 bases each). CDR1 SGHTA and CDR2 FQGNSA come from the germline V gene. This CDR3 has 13 residues. Written as DNA, the CDR3 is TGTGCCAGCAGCTTTAGGGACCAGGAGACCCAGTACTGC. Its protein product is CASSFRDQETQYC.

The V and J genes are TRBV9 and TRBJ2-1; weak D call: TRBD1 (5 bases). In germline, CDR1 is SGDLS, CDR2 YYNGEE. This CDR3 is 15 amino acids long. V was shortened by 0 bases and J by 1 base, with 8 bases between the two germline ends. The CDR3 protein is CASSVGGGSYNEQFF. The DNA for the CDR3 is TGTGCCAGCAGCGTAGGGGGCGGTTCCTACAATGAGCAGTTCTTC.

This clonotype was seen many times. V usage is TRBV20-1 and J usage is TRBJ2-7; tentative D call: TRBD1 (7 bases). Germline-derived CDR1 and CDR2 are DFQATT and SNEGSKA (reference sequence). V was pared by 3 bases and J by 0 bases, with 21 bases between. The CDR3 covers 17 residues. The CDR3 here is CSASAAPGGPSSYEQYF. Here the CDR3 DNA reads TGCAGTGCTAGTGCCGCGCCAGGGGGGCCGTCCTCCTACGAGCAGTACTTC.

This clonotype showed up many times. V usage is TRBV5-6 and J usage is TRBJ2-7, with TRBD2 as a possible D gene (5 bases). The CDR3 runs 16 residues. Germline V gene lookup returns CDR1 SGHDT and CDR2 YYEEEE. Trimming cost V 0 bases and J 0 bases, with 13 bases left between them. CDR3 protein: CASSLVGDRASYEQYF. Written as DNA, the CDR3 is TGTGCCAGCAGCTTGGTGGGAGATAGGGCCTCCTACGAGCAGTACTTC.

This clonotype was counted only a few times. The chain joins TRBV3-1 to TRBJ2-7, with 9 bases identical to TRBD1. CDR1 and CDR2 from the germline V gene are LGHDT and YNNKEL (reference sequence). After removal of 3 bases from V and 2 bases from J, the junction contained 5 bases not matched to a gene. This CDR3 has 15 amino acids. The CDR3 spells CASSHATGGAYEQYF. The CDR3 nucleotides read TGTGCCAGCAGCCACGCGACAGGGGGTGCCTACGAGCAGTACTTC.

This clonotype was seen ten or more times. The gene calls are TRBV5-1 and TRBJ1-1; D gene uncertain. Trimming took 2 bases from V and 1 from J, leaving 15 bases between them. From germline, CDR1 is SGHRS and CDR2 YFSETQ. The CDR3 is 16 amino acids. This CDR3 reads CASSLQTLGRNTEAFF. The CDR3 bases are TGCGCCAGCAGCTTACAGACCCTCGGGAGGAACACTGAAGCTTTCTTT.

There are many counts of this clonotype. V usage is TRBV7-3 and J usage is TRBJ2-6; D is unclear. The CDR3 is made up of 15 amino acids. Looked up from germline, CDR1 is SGHTA and CDR2 is FQGTGA. Trimming took off 3 bases at V and 0 bases at J, with 6 bases between the two ends. CDR3 coding DNA: TGTGCCAGCAGCTTTCATCACTCTGGGGCCAACGTCCTGACTTTC. Its protein product is CASSFHHSGANVLTF.

This clonotype was detected ten times or more. The rearrangement joins TRBV7-8 to TRBJ2-5; 7 bases align to TRBD2. CDR3 length: 16 residues. V lost 0 bases to trimming and J lost 2 bases; unmatched junction nucleotides: 6. Germline assignment: CDR1 SGHVS and CDR2 FQNEAQ. CDR3 DNA: TGTGCCAGCAGCTTAGCGGGGGGGAACGAGCAAGAGACCCAGTACTTC. This gives the protein CASSLAGGNEQETQYF.

This clonotype was counted ten times or more. V gene TRBV6-6 combines with J gene TRBJ1-5; D is perhaps TRBD1 (5 bases). CDR1 and CDR2 (germline): MNHNY, SVGAGI (reference sequence). Trimming removed 5 bases at V and 7 bases at J, with 12 bases between. The CDR3 contains 13 residues. CDR3 in DNA: TGTGCCAGCAGTCAAGGGGCGGAACAGCCCCAGCATTTT. It codes for CASSQGAEQPQHF.

This clonotype was observed at least ten times. The J gene is TRBJ2-1, the V gene TRBV7-3; 8 bases fit TRBD1. Per germline, CDR1 SGHTA and CDR2 FQGTGA. The CDR3 is 12 residues long. V lost 2 bases and J lost 12; bases outside the gene matches: 3. The CDR3 region has the DNA TGTGCCAGCAGCTTAGAGACAGGGGTGCAGTTCTTC. Encoded protein: CASSLETGVQFF. The full variable domain, in which reference TRBV7-3 and TRBJ2-1 provide the parts outside the CDR3, is GAGVSQTPSNKVTEKGKYVELRCDPISGHTALYWYRQSLGQGPEFLIYFQGTGAADDSGLPNDRFFAVRPEGSVSTLKIQRTERGDSAVYLCASSLETGVQFFGPGTRLTVL.

This clonotype was picked up many times. The J gene is TRBJ2-7, the V gene TRBV7-2; no clear D. V lost 0 bases and J lost 2, with 2 bases in between. CDR3 length: 12 amino acids. In germline, CDR1 is SGHTA, CDR2 FQGNSA. CDR3 sequence (DNA): TGTGCCAGCAGCTTAGCTGCCTACGAGCAGTACTTC. Translated: CASSLAAYEQYF. Filled out from reference TRBV7-2 and TRBJ2-7, the complete variable domain reads GAGVSQSPSNKVTEKGKDVELRCDPISGHTALYWYRQSLGQGLEFLIYFQGNSAPDKSGLPSDRFSAERTGGSVSTLTIQRTQQEDSAVYLCASSLAAYEQYFGPGTRLTVT.